One and the same sample provided the 2 T cell receptor beta chains below, sequenced in a study of OX40 agonist ivuxolimab in advanced cancers. Assay: immunoSEQ multiplex PCR; the TCRdb copy retains only in-frame clones and omits some. The data show tens of thousands of clones, 85% to 95% seen once. The source was CD4+ or CD8+ T cells sorted from blood, collected in a trial of the OX40 agonist ivuxolimab. The receptors were gathered from an adult with an advanced solid tumor such as melanoma, head and neck, liver or kidney cancer.

V and J are TRBV9 and TRBJ1-5; D unclear. The CDR3 is 14 residues long. Germline V gene data show CDR1 as SGDLS and CDR2 as YYNGEE. V was clipped by 7 bases and J by 7 bases, with 18 bases between them. CDR3 sequence: CASSLGRQGQPQHF. The DNA of the CDR3 is TGTGCCAGCTCCCTTGGGAGGCAAGGGCAGCCCCAGCATTTT.

J is TRBJ2-3 and V is TRBV20-1, with D perhaps matching TRBD1 (5 bases). The germline V gene has CDR1 DFQATT and CDR2 SNEGSKA (reference sequence). The CDR3 totals 11 residues. V lost 5 bases and J 2 bases, leaving 5 bases between the germline ends. CDR3 DNA: TGCAGTGCTGGGGCCACAGATACGCAGTATTTT. It specifies CSAGATDTQYF.